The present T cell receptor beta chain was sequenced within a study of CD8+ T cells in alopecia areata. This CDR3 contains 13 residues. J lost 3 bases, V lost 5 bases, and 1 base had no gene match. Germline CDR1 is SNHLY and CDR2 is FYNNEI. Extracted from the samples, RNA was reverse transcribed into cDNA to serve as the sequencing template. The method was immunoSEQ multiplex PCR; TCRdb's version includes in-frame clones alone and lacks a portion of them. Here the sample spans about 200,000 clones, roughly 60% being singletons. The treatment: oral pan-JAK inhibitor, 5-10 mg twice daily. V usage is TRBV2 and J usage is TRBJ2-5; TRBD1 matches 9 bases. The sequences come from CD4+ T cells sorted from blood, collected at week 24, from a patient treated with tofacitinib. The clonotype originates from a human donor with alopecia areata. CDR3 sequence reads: CASSRTGEETQYF. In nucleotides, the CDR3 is TGTGCCAGCAGTAGGACAGGGGAAGAGACCCAGTACTTC.